This passage covers 10 T cell receptor beta chains from one sample sequenced in a study of blood T cell repertoires in COVID-19. Sequenced by immunoSEQ multiplex PCR; TCRdb stores in-frame clones only, minus some. The table lists about 140,000 clones, 80% to 85% of them singletons, with approximately 4.1% in the top ten. The sample comprised peripheral blood. The receptor source for this set is a woman aged 80 or over with acute or convalescent COVID-19.

The rearrangement links TRBV24-1 to TRBJ1-2, with D uncertain. The germline CDR1 and CDR2 sequences are KGHDR and SFDVKD. Between the trimmed V and J ends, which lost 2 bases and 2 bases, there was a span of 8 bases. This CDR3 comprises 14 residues. DNA for the CDR3: TGTGCCACCAGTGATTATACAAACAACTATGGCTACACCTTC. It translates to CATSDYTNNYGYTF.

The chain links TRBV5-6 to TRBJ1-1; the D is unclear. The V gene's germline CDR1 is SGHDT and CDR2 YYEEEE. V was trimmed by 3 bases and J by 2 bases, leaving 17 bases between them. The CDR3 sequence is 16 residues long. The CDR3 sequence is CASSSPRFSFNTEAFF. The CDR3 DNA reads as TGTGCCAGCAGCTCCCCACGGTTTTCGTTTAACACTGAAGCTTTCTTT.

DNA of the CDR3: TGCGCCAGCAGCCAACCACAGGGCTTTGAGACCCAGTACTTC. The encoded protein is CASSQPQGFETQYF. This chain joins TRBV4-1 and TRBJ2-5, with D perhaps matching TRBD1 (6 bases). The germline V gene encodes CDR1 MGHRA and CDR2 YSYEKL. The V gene lost 2 bases and the J gene lost 5 bases, with 12 bases spanning the gap. This CDR3 spans 14 amino acids.

V usage is TRBV6-5 and J usage is TRBJ2-3; D might be TRBD2 (5 bases). Trimming cost V 6 bases and J 0 bases, with 13 bases left between them. This CDR3 is 15 amino acids long. Germline V CDR1 and CDR2: MNHEY, SVGAGI. CDR3 amino acids: CASSPGGSSTDTQYF. In nucleotides, the CDR3 is TGTGCCAGCAGCCCCGGCGGGTCTAGCACAGATACGCAGTATTTT.

The chain links TRBV7-8 to TRBJ2-3; possibly TRBD2 for D (6 bases). V was pared by 0 bases and J by 1 base, with 11 bases between. Germline V gene lookup returns CDR1 SGHVS and CDR2 FQNEAQ. This CDR3 comprises 16 residues. CDR3 region: CASSLARDFRTDTQYF. CDR3 nucleotide sequence: TGTGCCAGCAGCTTAGCTAGGGACTTTCGCACAGATACGCAGTATTTT.

The chain links TRBV9 to TRBJ2-1, with 9 nucleotides matching TRBD2. CDR3 length: 17 residues. CDR1 and CDR2 from the germline V gene are SGDLS and YYNGEE. The V gene end was trimmed by 0 bases and the J gene end by 10 bases; junction bases not matched to a gene: 14. For the CDR3, the DNA is TGTGCCAGCAGCGTAGATGTCGGCGGGGGGGCCTTAGACGAGCAGTTCTTC. Translating gives CASSVDVGGGALDEQFF.

This clone was seen a single time. This rearrangement joins TRBV15 to TRBJ2-5; TRBD1 is a possible D gene (6 bases). Germline V gives CDR1 LNHNV, CDR2 YYDKDF (reference sequence). Trimming removed 0 bases from V and 3 bases from J, with 8 bases in between. This CDR3 contains 14 residues. Here the CDR3 DNA reads TGTGCCACCAGCAGAGAATGGACAGAAGAGACCCAGTACTTC. Translation: CATSREWTEETQYF.

The chain has TRBV9 and TRBJ2-7; TRBD1 matches at 10 bases. The CDR3 has 17 amino acids. V was pared by 4 bases and J by 5 bases, with 15 bases of the junction left unmatched. Germline assignment: CDR1 SGDLS and CDR2 YYNGEE. CDR3 region: CASSPRTGTGALDEQYF. The CDR3, as DNA: TGTGCCAGCAGCCCCAGAACCGGGACAGGGGCGTTAGACGAGCAGTACTTC.

The chain recombines TRBV11-3 with TRBJ2-1; weak D call: TRBD1 (5 bases). Deletions cut 5 bases from V and 7 bases from J, with 12 bases between. CDR3 length: 13 amino acids. Germline CDR1 SGHNT, CDR2 YENEEA. The CDR3 sequence is CASSQHPGNEQFF. CDR3 nucleotides: TGTGCCAGCAGCCAACATCCAGGGAATGAGCAGTTCTTC.

The chain employs TRBV5-4 and TRBJ1-2; the D gene is possibly TRBD1 (6 bases). Germline lookup yields CDR1 SGHNT and CDR2 YYREEE (reference sequence). V was shortened by 2 bases and J by 4 bases, with 9 bases between the two germline ends. This CDR3 region has 13 residues. The CDR3 coding sequence is TGTGCCAGCAGCTTCACAGGGCTCTATGGCTACACCTTC. Protein sequence: CASSFTGLYGYTF.